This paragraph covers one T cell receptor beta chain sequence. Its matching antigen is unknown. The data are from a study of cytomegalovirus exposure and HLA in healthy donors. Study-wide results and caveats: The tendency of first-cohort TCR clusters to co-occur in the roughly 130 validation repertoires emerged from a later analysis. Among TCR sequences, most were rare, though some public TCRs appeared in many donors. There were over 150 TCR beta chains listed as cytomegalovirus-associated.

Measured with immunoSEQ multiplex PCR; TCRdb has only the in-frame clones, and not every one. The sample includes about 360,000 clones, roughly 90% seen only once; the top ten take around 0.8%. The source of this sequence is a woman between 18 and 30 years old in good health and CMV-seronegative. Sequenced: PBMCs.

The CDR3: CAWTLRGGNTEAFF. CDR3 nucleotides: TGTGCCTGGACTCTGCGGGGTGGCAACACTGAAGCTTTCTTT. The chain is built from TRBV30 and TRBJ1-1; D is ambiguous. This CDR3 has 14 residues. V lost 4 bases and J 2 bases, leaving 14 bases between the germline ends. Germline V gene lookup returns CDR1 GTSNPN and CDR2 SVGIG (reference sequence). The complete variable domain, with remaining parts taken from reference TRBV30 and TRBJ1-1, reads SQTIHQWPATLVQPVGSPLSLECTVEGTSNPNLYWYRQAAGRGLQLLFYSVGIGQISSEVPQNLSASRPQDRQFILSSKKLLLSDSGFYLCAWTLRGGNTEAFFGQGTRLTVV.